This T cell receptor beta chain was documented in a study of regulatory T cells in long-lasting Graves disease. This clonotype was recorded many times. Time point meaning: newly diagnosed GD, antithyroid drugs for less than 3 months. There was RNA extracted from PBMCs, and the TCR library was made from it. Trimming took 4 bases from V and 1 from J, leaving 10 bases between them. Germline V gives CDR1 MNHEY, CDR2 SMNVEV (reference sequence). The CDR3 has 14 amino acids. CDR3 regions were amplified by Arm-PCR using iRepertoire HTBI primers to build TCR beta libraries. TCRdb reanalysed the multiplex PCR reads using MiXCR and keeps one entry per CDR3 protein. The table records about 530,000 distinct CDR3 sequences, about 16% of them present only once. The same sample was also studied in work on T cells in Graves' hyperthyroidism and ophthalmopathy.

The sequences come from peripheral blood mononuclear cells (PBMCs), collected at new diagnosis, from a patient treated with antithyroid drugs. This sequence originates from a woman aged 40 to 65 with Graves disease. V and J are TRBV27 and TRBJ1-2; the D is unclear. Written as DNA, the CDR3 is TGTGCCAGCAGTTCCCACCCCCTTAACTATGGCTACACCTTC. It translates to CASSSHPLNYGYTF.